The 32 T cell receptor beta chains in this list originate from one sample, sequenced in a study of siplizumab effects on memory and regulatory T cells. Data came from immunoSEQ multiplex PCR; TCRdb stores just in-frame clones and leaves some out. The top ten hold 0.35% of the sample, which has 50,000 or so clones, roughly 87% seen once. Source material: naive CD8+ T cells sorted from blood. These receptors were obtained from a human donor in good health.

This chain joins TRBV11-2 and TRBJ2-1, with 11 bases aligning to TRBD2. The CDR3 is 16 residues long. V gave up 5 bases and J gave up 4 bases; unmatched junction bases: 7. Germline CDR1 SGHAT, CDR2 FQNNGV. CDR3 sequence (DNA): TGTGCCAGCAGCGTCGGACTAGCGGGCGATTACAATGAGCAGTTCTTC. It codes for CASSVGLAGDYNEQFF.

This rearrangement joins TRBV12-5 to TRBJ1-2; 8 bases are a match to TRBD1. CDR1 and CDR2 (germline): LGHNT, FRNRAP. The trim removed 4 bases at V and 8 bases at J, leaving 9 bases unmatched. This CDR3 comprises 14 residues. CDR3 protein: CASGSDRGWEGYTF. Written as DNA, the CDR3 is TGTGCTAGTGGTTCTGACAGGGGATGGGAGGGCTACACCTTC.

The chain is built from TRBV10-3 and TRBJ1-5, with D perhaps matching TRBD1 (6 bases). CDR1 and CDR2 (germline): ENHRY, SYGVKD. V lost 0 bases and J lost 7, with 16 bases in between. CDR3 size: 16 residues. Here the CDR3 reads CAISESGAGAGQPQHF. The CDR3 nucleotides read TGTGCCATCAGTGAGTCAGGGGCAGGGGCAGGACAGCCCCAGCATTTT.

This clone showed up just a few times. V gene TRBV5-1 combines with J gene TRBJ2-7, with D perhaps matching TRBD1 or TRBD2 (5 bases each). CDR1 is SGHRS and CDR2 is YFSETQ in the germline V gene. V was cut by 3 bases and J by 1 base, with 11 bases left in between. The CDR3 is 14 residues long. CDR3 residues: CASSSGTESYEQYF. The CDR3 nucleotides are TGCGCCAGCAGCTCCGGGACGGAATCCTACGAGCAGTACTTC.

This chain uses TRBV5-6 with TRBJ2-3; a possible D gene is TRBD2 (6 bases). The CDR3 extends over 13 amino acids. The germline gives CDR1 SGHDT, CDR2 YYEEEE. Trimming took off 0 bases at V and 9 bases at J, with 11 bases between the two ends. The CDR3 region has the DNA TGTGCCAGCAGCTTGGGGGAGAGCGGGACGCAGTATTTT. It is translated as CASSLGESGTQYF.

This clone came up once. For the CDR3, the DNA is TGCAGCGTTGAATTTTTACAGGGGATTGGCTATGGCTACACCTTC. Translating gives CSVEFLQGIGYGYTF. The chain links TRBV29-1 to TRBJ1-2, with 7 positions matching TRBD1. Trimming cost V 2 bases and J 4 bases; bases outside gene matches: 10. This CDR3 has 15 amino acids. Germline loops: CDR1 SQVTM, CDR2 ANQGSEA.

The CDR3 protein is CASHSGTGSEQYF. The DNA of the CDR3 is TGTGCCAGCCATTCCGGGACAGGGAGCGAGCAGTACTTC. The V call is TRBV7-9, the J call TRBJ2-7; 9 bases fit TRBD1. In germline, CDR1 is SEHNR, CDR2 FQNEAQ (reference sequence). Trimming at V came to 8 bases and at J to 6 bases, leaving 8 bases not matched to a gene. CDR3 length equals 13 residues.

CDR3 in DNA: TGTGCCAGCACCGGTGACACCCAGTTCGCGAACACCGGGGAGCTGTTTTTT. This translates into CASTGDTQFANTGELFF. The chain joins TRBV2 to TRBJ2-2; D is ambiguous. CDR1 SNHLY and CDR2 FYNNEI come from the germline V gene. The CDR3 spans 17 residues. V dropped 7 bases and J dropped 0 bases, with 18 bases sitting between them.

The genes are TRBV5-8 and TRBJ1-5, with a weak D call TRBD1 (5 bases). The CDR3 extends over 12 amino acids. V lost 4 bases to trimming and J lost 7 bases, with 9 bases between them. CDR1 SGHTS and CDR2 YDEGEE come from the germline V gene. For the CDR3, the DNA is TGTGCCAGCAGCCAGCGGGGGCAGCCCCAGCATTTT. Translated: CASSQRGQPQHF.

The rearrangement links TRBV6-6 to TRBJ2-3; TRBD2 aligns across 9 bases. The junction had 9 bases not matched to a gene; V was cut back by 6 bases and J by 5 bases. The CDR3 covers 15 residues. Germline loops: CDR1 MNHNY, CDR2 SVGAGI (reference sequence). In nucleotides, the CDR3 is TGTGCCAGCAGCTTTCTAGCGGGGTTCGGAGATACGCAGTATTTT. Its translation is CASSFLAGFGDTQYF.

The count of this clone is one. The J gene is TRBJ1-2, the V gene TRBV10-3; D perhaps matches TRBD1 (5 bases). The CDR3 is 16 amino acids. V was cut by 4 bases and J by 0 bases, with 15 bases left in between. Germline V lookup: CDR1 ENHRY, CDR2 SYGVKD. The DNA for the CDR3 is TGTGCCATCAGTGTACAGGTGGAAAAAGCTAACTATGGCTACACCTTC. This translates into CAISVQVEKANYGYTF.

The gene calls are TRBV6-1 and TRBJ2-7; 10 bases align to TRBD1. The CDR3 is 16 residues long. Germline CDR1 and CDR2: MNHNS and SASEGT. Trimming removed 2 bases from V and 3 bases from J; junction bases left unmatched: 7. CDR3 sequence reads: CASSEIPTGGFYEQYF. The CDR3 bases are TGTGCCAGCAGTGAAATTCCGACAGGGGGCTTCTACGAGCAGTACTTC.

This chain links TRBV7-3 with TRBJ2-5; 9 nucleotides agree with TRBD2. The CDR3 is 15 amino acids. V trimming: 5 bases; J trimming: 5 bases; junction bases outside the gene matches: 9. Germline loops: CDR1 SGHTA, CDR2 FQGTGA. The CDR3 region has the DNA TGTGCCAGCAGCACAGGGACTAGCCAGCGGGAGACCCAGTACTTC. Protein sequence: CASSTGTSQRETQYF.

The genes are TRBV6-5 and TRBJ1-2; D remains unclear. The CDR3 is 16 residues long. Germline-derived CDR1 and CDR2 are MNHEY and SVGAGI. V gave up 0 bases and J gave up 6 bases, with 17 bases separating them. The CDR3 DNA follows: TGTGCCAGCAGTTACTCGGAGGGAGGACGTGTTCATGGCTACACCTTC. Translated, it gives CASSYSEGGRVHGYTF.

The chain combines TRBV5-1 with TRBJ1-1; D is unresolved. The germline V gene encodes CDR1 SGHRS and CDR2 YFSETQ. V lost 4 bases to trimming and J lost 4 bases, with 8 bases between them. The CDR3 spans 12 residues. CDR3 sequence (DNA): TGCGCCAGCAGCCCCCCTAGCACTGAAGCTTTCTTT. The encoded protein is CASSPPSTEAFF.

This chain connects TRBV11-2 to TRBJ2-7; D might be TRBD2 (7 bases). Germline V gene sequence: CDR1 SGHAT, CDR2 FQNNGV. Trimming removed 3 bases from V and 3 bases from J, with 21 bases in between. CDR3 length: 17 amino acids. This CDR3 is CASSFFGGLAANYEQYF. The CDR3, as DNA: TGTGCCAGCAGCTTTTTCGGGGGGCTAGCGGCGAACTACGAGCAGTACTTC.

The CDR3 sequence: CASSLEVNEQFF. CDR3 DNA sequence: TGCGCCAGCAGCTTGGAAGTGAATGAGCAGTTCTTC. The chain is built from TRBV5-1 and TRBJ2-1; D gene ambiguous. With 0 bases removed from V and 7 bases from J, the gap between germline ends came to 5 bases. Germline CDR1 and CDR2: SGHRS and YFSETQ. There are 12 residues in the CDR3.

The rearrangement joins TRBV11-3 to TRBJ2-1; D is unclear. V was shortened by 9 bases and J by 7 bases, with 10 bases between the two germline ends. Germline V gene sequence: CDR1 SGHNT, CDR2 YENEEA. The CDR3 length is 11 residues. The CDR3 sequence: CARFGRNEQFF. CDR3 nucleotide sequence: TGTGCCAGGTTCGGGCGGAATGAGCAGTTCTTC. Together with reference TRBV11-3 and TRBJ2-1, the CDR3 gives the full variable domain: EAGVVQSPRYKIIEKKQPVAFWCNPISGHNTLYWYLQNLGQGPELLIRYENEEAVDDSQLPKDRFSAERLKGVDSTLKIQPAELGDSAVYLCARFGRNEQFFGPGTRLTVL.

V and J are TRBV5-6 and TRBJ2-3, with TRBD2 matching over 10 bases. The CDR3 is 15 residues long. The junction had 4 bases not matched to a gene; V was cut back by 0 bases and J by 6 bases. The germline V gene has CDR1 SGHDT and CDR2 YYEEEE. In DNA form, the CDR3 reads TGTGCCAGCAGCTTGGAGCGGGGGGGCAGGGATACGCAGTATTTT. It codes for CASSLERGGRDTQYF.

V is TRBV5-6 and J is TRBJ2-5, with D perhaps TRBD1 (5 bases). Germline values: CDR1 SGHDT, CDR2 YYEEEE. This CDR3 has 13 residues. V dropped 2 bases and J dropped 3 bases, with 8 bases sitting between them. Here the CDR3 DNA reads TGTGCCAGCAGCTTAGTAGGGGAAGAGACCCAGTACTTC. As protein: CASSLVGEETQYF. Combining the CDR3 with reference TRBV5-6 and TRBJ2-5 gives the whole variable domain DAGVTQSPTHLIKTRGQQVTLRCSPKSGHDTVSWYQQALGQGPQFIFQYYEEEERQRGNFPDRFSGHQFPNYSSELNVNALLLGDSALYLCASSLVGEETQYFGPGTRLLVL.

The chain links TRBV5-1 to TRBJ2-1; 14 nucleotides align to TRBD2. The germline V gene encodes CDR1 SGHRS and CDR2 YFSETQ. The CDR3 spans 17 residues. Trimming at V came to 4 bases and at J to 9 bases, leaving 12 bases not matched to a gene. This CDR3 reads CASSPDPGTSGSGEQFF. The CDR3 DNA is TGCGCCAGCAGCCCCGATCCCGGGACTAGCGGGAGTGGTGAGCAGTTCTTC. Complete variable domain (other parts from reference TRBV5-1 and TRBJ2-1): KAGVTQTPRYLIKTRGQQVTLSCSPISGHRSVSWYQQTPGQGLQFLFEYFSETQRNKGNFPGRFSGRQFSNSRSEMNVSTLELGDSALYLCASSPDPGTSGSGEQFFGPGTRLTVL.

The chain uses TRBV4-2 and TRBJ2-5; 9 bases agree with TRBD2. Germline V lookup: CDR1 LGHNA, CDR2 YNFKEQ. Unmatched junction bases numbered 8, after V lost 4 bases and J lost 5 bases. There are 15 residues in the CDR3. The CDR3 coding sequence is TGTGCCAGCAGCCCGTCCGCGGGGGGGCTGGAGACCCAGTACTTC. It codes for CASSPSAGGLETQYF.

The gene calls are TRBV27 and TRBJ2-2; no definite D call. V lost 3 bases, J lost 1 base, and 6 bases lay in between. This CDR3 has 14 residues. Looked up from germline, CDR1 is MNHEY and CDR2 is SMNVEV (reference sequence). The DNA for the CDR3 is TGTGCCAGCAGTTTTACACAGAACACCGGGGAGCTGTTTTTT. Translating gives CASSFTQNTGELFF.

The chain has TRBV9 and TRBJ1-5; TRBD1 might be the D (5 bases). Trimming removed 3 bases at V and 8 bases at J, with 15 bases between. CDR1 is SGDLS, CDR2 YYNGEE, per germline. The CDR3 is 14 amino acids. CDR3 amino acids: CASSDGTGHKPQHF. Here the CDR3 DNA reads TGTGCCAGCAGCGACGGGACGGGGCACAAGCCCCAGCATTTT. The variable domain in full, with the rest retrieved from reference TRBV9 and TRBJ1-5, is DSGVTQTPKHLITATGQRVTLRCSPRSGDLSVYWYQQSLDQGLQFLIQYYNGEERAKGNILERFSAQQFPDLHSELNLSSLELGDSALYFCASSDGTGHKPQHFGDGTRLSIL.

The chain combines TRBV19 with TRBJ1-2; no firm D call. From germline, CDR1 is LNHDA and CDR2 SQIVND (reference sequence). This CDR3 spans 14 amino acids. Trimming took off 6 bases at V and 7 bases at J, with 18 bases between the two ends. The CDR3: CASSLDPWERGYTF. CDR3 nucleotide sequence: TGTGCCAGTAGCCTTGACCCCTGGGAGCGTGGCTACACCTTC.

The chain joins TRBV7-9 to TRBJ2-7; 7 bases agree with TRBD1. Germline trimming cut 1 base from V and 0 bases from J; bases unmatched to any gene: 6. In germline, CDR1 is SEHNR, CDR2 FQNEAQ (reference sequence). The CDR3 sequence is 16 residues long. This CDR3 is CASSLGGTVSSYEQYF. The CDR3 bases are TGTGCCAGCAGCTTAGGGGGGACAGTAAGCTCCTACGAGCAGTACTTC.

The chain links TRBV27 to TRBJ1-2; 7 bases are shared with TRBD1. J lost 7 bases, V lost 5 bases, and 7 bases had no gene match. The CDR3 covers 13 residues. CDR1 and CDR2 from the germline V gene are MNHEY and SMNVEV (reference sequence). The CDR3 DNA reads TGTGCCAGCAGTGGGACAGTGCTCGCTGGCTACACCTTC. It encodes CASSGTVLAGYTF.

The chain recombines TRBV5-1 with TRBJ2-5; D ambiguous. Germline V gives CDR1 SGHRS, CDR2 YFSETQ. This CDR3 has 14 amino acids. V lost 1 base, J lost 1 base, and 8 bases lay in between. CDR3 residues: CASSLLNAQETQYF. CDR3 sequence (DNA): TGCGCCAGCAGCTTGTTGAACGCCCAAGAGACCCAGTACTTC.

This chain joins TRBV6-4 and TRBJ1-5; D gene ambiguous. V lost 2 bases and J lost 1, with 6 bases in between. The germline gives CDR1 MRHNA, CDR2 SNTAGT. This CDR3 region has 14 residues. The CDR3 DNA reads TGTGCCAGCAGTGACGTGTGGAGCAATCAGCCCCAGCATTTT. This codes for CASSDVWSNQPQHF.

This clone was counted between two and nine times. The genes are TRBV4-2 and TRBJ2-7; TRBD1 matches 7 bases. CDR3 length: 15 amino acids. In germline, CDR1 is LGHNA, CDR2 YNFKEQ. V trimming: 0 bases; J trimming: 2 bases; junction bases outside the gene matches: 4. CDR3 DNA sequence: TGTGCCAGCAGCCAAGATCGAACAGGGGCCTACGAGCAGTACTTC. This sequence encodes CASSQDRTGAYEQYF.

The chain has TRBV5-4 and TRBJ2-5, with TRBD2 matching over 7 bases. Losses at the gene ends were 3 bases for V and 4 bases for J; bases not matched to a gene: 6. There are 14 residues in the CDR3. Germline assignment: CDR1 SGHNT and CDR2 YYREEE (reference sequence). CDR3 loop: CASSWGGIRETQYF. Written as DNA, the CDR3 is TGTGCCAGCAGCTGGGGGGGGATCCGAGAGACCCAGTACTTC.

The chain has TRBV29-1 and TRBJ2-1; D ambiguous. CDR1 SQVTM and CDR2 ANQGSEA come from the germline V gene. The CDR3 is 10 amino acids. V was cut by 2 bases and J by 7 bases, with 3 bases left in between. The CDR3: CSVEWNEQFF. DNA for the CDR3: TGCAGCGTTGAATGGAATGAGCAGTTCTTC.